The present TCR beta chain was sequenced within a study of blood T cell repertoires in COVID-19. Overall study: Italy, Spain and the United States were the sources of the convalescent and acute COVID-19 samples. The cDNA or gDNA used as material had been derived from T cells, B-cell-depleted T cells, or PBMCs.

Everyone who took part was roughly 18 to 100 years old, and they came from 20 to 25 US areas. The CDR3 spans 15 residues. CDR1 is SGDLS and CDR2 is YYNGEE in the germline V gene. V lost 4 bases and J lost 2; bases outside the gene matches: 8. Data came from immunoSEQ multiplex PCR; TCRdb stores just in-frame clones and leaves some out. This table has roughly 250,000 clones, roughly 86% appearing once. The source material was PBMCs or T cells enriched from blood (not recorded which). The V call is TRBV9, the J call TRBJ1-1; TRBD1 agrees at 7 bases. The source is a woman between 45 and 60 years old who had recovered from COVID-19. As DNA, the CDR3 is TGTGCCAGCAGCCCCCCCCGGACAGGAAACACTGAAGCTTTCTTT. Translation gives CASSPPRTGNTEAFF.